The clone carrying this TCR beta chain was found once. What it binds is not known. Trimming at V came to 8 bases and at J to 4 bases, leaving 8 bases not matched to a gene. This CDR3 is built from 13 residues. Germline V lookup: CDR1 MNHNS, CDR2 SASEGT. The data originate from a study of cytomegalovirus exposure and HLA in healthy donors. Findings and limits, study-wide: Most TCR beta V segments were productive about 90% or about 30% of the time in an earlier analysis. Associated with cytomegalovirus, according to the listing, were 164 TCR beta chains.

PCR involved 60 Vbeta and 13 Jbeta primers. Some clones are missing from TCRdb's copy, which holds only in-frame ones; the method was immunoSEQ multiplex PCR. The table lists some 130,000 clones, about 85% of them singletons. The sequencing sample was made of PBMCs. The V call is TRBV6-1, the J call TRBJ2-7, with TRBD1 matching over 7 bases. This sequence originates from a woman in her 30s in good health and CMV-seropositive. The CDR3 region is CASQNRGRYEQYF. For the CDR3, the DNA is TGTGCCAGCCAGAACAGGGGTAGGTACGAGCAGTACTTC.